The entry below gives a single T cell receptor (beta chain) sequence along with its context. Authors' processing steps: Reference gene primer amplification in the assay estimated nucleated cell counts. The repertoire was sequenced with immunoSEQ multiplex PCR; TCRdb's copy has only in-frame clones and lacks some. Clone size and V and J calls were adopted from that table, with D and trimming inferred from the DNA. This sample carries about 200,000 clones, 90% of them seen once, and the ten largest clones take 0.5% to 0.65%. This CDR3 region has 14 residues. Trimming removed 2 bases from V and 6 bases from J; junction bases left unmatched: 3. Looked up from germline, CDR1 is KGHSH and CDR2 is LQKENI. These data belong to a study of blood T cell repertoires in COVID-19. Study details: Material from acute and convalescent COVID-19 was sourced from the United States, Italy and Spain. Sample material is recorded as cDNA or gDNA derived from T cells, B-cell-depleted T cells, or PBMCs.

This TCR came from a man aged 45-60 years with acute or convalescent COVID-19. The material sequenced was peripheral blood. The genes are TRBV18 and TRBJ1-3; 8 nucleotides align to TRBD1. CDR3 sequence (DNA): TGTGCCAGCTCACCATCCAGGGGGCAAAACACCATATATTTT. This codes for CASSPSRGQNTIYF. Full variable domain (remainder filled in from reference TRBV18 and TRBJ1-3): NAGVMQNPRHLVRRRGQEARLRCSPMKGHSHVYWYRQLPEEGLKFMVYLQKENIIDESGMPKERFSAEFPKEGPSILRIQQVVRGDSAAYFCASSPSRGQNTIYFGEGSWLTVV.